Listed here are 2 T cell receptor beta chains from one sample, sequenced in a study of cytomegalovirus exposure and HLA in healthy donors. The PCR was carried out with 60 Vbeta primers and 13 Jbeta primers. Sequenced by immunoSEQ multiplex PCR; TCRdb stores in-frame clones only, minus some. The sample holds tens of thousands of clones, roughly 69% seen once. Sequenced: PBMCs. Receptors were obtained from a woman between 25 and 40 years old in good health and CMV-seronegative.

V and J are TRBV19 and TRBJ1-5, with no clear D. In germline, CDR1 is LNHDA, CDR2 SQIVND (reference sequence). Trimming pared 1 base from V and 3 bases from J, leaving 10 bases between. The length of the CDR3 is 15 residues. The CDR3 nucleotides read TGTGCCAGTAGTATAGGCCCCGCAGTCAATCAGCCCCAGCATTTT. This gives the protein CASSIGPAVNQPQHF.

This clone was recorded a few times. The gene calls are TRBV7-9 and TRBJ2-7; possibly TRBD2 for D (5 bases). The V end lost 4 bases, the J end lost 2 bases, and 12 bases lay between the germline ends. The CDR3 consists of 14 residues. Germline CDR1 reads SEHNR; CDR2 reads FQNEAQ (reference sequence). CDR3 region: CASSSPGSTYEQYF. The DNA of the CDR3 is TGTGCCAGCAGCTCTCCGGGGAGTACCTACGAGCAGTACTTC.